Listed below are T cell receptor beta chains from one sample, sequenced in a study of cytomegalovirus exposure and HLA in healthy donors. Measured with immunoSEQ multiplex PCR; TCRdb has only the in-frame clones, and not every one. The table records around 140,000 clones, over 60% of them present only once. The sequencing input was PBMCs. These receptors were taken from a man aged 40-49 years in good health and CMV-seronegative. CDR3s include the opening cysteine and the closing phenylalanine or tryptophan. A D gene is named only where the DNA matches it firmly. Expanded clones are given a class, and other clones once, few, many or no size at all.

j_call v_call clone_size d_call cdr3_nt cdr3_aa
TRBJ1-5 TRBV4-3 NA TRBD1 TGCGCCAGCAGCCAAGGGACAGGGGGCGCGGAGCCCCAGCATTTT CASSQGTGGAEPQHF
TRBJ2-5 TRBV7-9 few TRBD1 TGTGCCAGCAGCTTAGAGCCGGGGACAGATCCTCAAGAGACCCAGTACTTC CASSLEPGTDPQETQYF
TRBJ2-5 TRBV4-3 once TRBD1 TGCGCCAGCAAGCTAGTAGACGGGACAGGGGTGGGTGAGCAGTACTTC CASKLVDGTGVGEQYF
TRBJ2-5 TRBV28 NA TRBD2 TGTGCCAGCAGTTTAGCGGGGGGGCAGGAGACCCAGTACTTC CASSLAGGQETQYF
TRBJ2-3 TRBV28 NA NA TGTGCCAGCAGTTCCGGGGTCCAGACAGATACGCAGTATTTT CASSSGVQTDTQYF
TRBJ2-2 TRBV7-9 few NA TGTGCCAGCAGCGACTTAGCCTTTGGAACCGGGGAGCTGTTTTTT CASSDLAFGTGELFF
TRBJ2-7 TRBV13 NA NA TGTGCCAGCAGCCCTAGTGGGGCAGGGAAAGCCTACGAGCAGTACTTC CASSPSGAGKAYEQYF
TRBJ2-5 TRBV10-2 NA TRBD2 TGCGCCAGCAGGCTAGCGGGAGGTCGGCAAGAGACCCAGTACTTC CASRLAGGRQETQYF
TRBJ1-1 TRBV5-1 NA TRBD1 TGCGCCAGCACCGCGACAGGGATGAACACTGAAGCTTTCTTT CASTATGMNTEAFF
TRBJ2-5 TRBV27 NA NA TGTGCCAGCAGTTTCGGAGGGGGCCTAGAGACCCAGTACTTC CASSFGGGLETQYF
TRBJ2-5 TRBV2 NA NA TGTGCCAGCAGTGAAGAGCAGCGGACCTTTCAAGAGACCCAGTACTTC CASSEEQRTFQETQYF
TRBJ1-6 TRBV9 NA NA TGTGCCAGCAGCCTCCGACAGGAGAGCTCCTATAATTCACCCCTCCACTTT CASSLRQESSYNSPLHF
TRBJ2-7 TRBV29-1 NA TRBD2 TGCAGCGTCAGGACTAGCGGGGACTACGAGCAGTACTTC CSVRTSGDYEQYF
TRBJ2-1 TRBV7-9 NA TRBD1 TGTGCCAGCAGCGCGGAAACAGGGGGACCCTACAATGAGCAGTTCTTC CASSAETGGPYNEQFF
TRBJ2-1 TRBV6-4 NA TRBD2 TGTGCCAGCAGTGACGCGGGAGAAGGCTACAATGAGCAGTTCTTC CASSDAGEGYNEQFF
TRBJ1-3 TRBV19 few NA TGTGCCAGTAGCGGACAGAGAGGAAACACCATATATTTT CASSGQRGNTIYF
TRBJ1-4 TRBV18 NA NA TGTGCCAGCTCACCATCGGCCAGGGAAGAAAAACTGTTTTTT CASSPSAREEKLFF
TRBJ2-2 TRBV6-5 NA NA TGTGCCAGCAGTTACTCGATGGGCCCGAACACCGGGGAGCTGTTTTTT CASSYSMGPNTGELFF
TRBJ1-5 TRBV4-2 once NA TGTGCCAGCAGCCAAGATTTGAACTCGGGGTCCCATCAGCCCCAGCATTTT CASSQDLNSGSHQPQHF
TRBJ2-5 TRBV27 NA TRBD1 TGTGCCAGCAGCCGAACAGGGGGGGAGACCCAGTACTTC CASSRTGGETQYF
TRBJ2-1 TRBV7-2 NA TRBD2 TGTGCCAGCAACCCGAGGCGGGGGGGCATAAATGAGCAGTTCTTC CASNPRRGGINEQFF
TRBJ2-3 TRBV6-1 NA NA TGTGCCAGCAGTGAAGCGAGGGCCTCCACAGATACGCAGTATTTT CASSEARASTDTQYF
TRBJ2-7 TRBV4-1 NA TRBD2 TGCGCCAGCAGCCAGATCCACCCTAGCGGTACCTACGAGCAGTACTTC CASSQIHPSGTYEQYF
TRBJ1-2 TRBV6-5 once NA TGTGCCAGCAGTTACGAGGGTACTAGTCATGGCTACACCTTC CASSYEGTSHGYTF
TRBJ2-2 TRBV2 NA NA TGTGCCAGCAGTCAATATATTATACAGGGTATCTGGTCCACCGGGGAGCTGTTTTTT CASSQYIIQGIWSTGELFF
TRBJ1-2 TRBV19 NA NA TGTGCCAGTAGTATAAATTTCTTCGCGACTCCTAACTATGGCTACACCTTC CASSINFFATPNYGYTF
TRBJ2-3 TRBV27 NA NA TGTGCCAGCAGTTCAGGCGCCTCTAGCACAGATACGCAGTATTTT CASSSGASSTDTQYF
TRBJ2-6 TRBV4-3 NA NA TGCGCCAGCAGCCAAGATTCGCGGGCCTCTGGGGCCAACGTCCTGACTTTC CASSQDSRASGANVLTF
TRBJ1-3 TRBV7-9 NA NA TGTGCCAGCAGCTTAGAGTGGGCCGCTGGCAACACCATATATTTT CASSLEWAAGNTIYF
TRBJ2-5 TRBV5-1 NA NA TGCGCCAGCAGCTTGGAGCTAGATCCCATTGCGACCCAGTACTTC CASSLELDPIATQYF
TRBJ2-7 TRBV6-1 NA NA TGTGCCAGCAGTGAGGGGCCAGGGGGGTACGAGCAGTACTTC CASSEGPGGYEQYF
TRBJ2-5 TRBV6-5 few TRBD1 TGTGCCAGCAGTTACCCGCCGGGACAGGGGGGGGAGACCCAGTACTTC CASSYPPGQGGETQYF
TRBJ2-3 TRBV12-5 NA NA TGTGCTAGTGGTTCCGCCGGGGTCCGCACAGATACGCAGTATTTT CASGSAGVRTDTQYF